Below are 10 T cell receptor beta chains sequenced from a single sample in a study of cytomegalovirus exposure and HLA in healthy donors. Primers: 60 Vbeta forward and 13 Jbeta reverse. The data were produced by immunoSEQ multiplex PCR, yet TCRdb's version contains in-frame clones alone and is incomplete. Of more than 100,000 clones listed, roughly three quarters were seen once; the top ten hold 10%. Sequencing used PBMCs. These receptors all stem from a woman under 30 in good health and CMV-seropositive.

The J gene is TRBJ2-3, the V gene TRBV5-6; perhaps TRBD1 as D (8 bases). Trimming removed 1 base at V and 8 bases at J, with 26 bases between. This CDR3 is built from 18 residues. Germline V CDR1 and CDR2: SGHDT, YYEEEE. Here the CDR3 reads CASSLIVERDRTQITQYF. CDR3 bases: TGTGCCAGCAGCTTGATTGTAGAGCGGGACAGGACACAGATTACGCAGTATTTT.

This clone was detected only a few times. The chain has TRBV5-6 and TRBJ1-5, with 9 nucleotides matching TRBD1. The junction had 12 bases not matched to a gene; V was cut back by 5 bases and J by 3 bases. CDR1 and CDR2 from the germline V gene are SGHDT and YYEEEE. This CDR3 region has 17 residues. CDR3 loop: CASSSRKGTGLNQPQHF. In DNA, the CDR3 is TGTGCCAGCAGTTCAAGGAAAGGGACAGGGCTCAATCAGCCCCAGCATTTT.

The CDR3 sequence: CAISPGGRDVYGYTF. The CDR3 DNA follows: TGTGCCATCAGCCCGGGGGGACGTGATGTCTATGGCTACACCTTC. V is TRBV10-3 and J is TRBJ1-2; a weak D match, TRBD1 (5 bases). With 6 bases removed from V and 4 bases from J, the gap between germline ends came to 18 bases. Germline values: CDR1 ENHRY, CDR2 SYGVKD. The CDR3 sequence is 15 residues long.

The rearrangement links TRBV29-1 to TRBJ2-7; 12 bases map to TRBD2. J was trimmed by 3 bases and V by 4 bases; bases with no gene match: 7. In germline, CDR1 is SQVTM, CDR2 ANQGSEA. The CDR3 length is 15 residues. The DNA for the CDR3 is TGCAGCGTTGTACTAGCGGGAGGACCCGACTACGAGCAGTACTTC. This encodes CSVVLAGGPDYEQYF.

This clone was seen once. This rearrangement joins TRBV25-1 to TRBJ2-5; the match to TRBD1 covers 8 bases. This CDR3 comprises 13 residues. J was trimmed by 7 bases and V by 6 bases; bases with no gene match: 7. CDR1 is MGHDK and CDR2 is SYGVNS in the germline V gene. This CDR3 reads CASRPQGDGTQYF. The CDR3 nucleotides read TGTGCCAGCAGACCACAGGGGGATGGGACCCAGTACTTC.

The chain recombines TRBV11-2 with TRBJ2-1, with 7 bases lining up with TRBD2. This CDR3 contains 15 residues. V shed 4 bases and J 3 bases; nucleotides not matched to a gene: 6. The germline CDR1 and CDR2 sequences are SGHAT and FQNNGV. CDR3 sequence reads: CASSSASGLYNEQFF. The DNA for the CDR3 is TGTGCCAGCAGCTCGGCTAGCGGCCTCTACAATGAGCAGTTCTTC. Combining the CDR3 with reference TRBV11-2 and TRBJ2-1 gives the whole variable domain EAGVAQSPRYKIIEKRQSVAFWCNPISGHATLYWYQQILGQGPKLLIQFQNNGVVDDSQLPKDRFSAERLKGVDSTLKIQPAKLEDSAVYLCASSSASGLYNEQFFGPGTRLTVL.

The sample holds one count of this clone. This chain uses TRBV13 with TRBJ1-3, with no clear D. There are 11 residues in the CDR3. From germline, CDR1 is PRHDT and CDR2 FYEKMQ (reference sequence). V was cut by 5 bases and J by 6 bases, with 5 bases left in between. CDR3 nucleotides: TGTGCCAGCAGCCAAAAAAACACCATATATTTT. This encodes CASSQKNTIYF.

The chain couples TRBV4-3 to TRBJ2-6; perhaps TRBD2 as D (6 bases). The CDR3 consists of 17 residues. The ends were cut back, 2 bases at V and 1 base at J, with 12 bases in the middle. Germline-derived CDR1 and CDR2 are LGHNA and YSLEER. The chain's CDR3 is CASSQPLGRSGANVLTF. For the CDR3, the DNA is TGCGCCAGCAGCCAACCCCTAGGGAGGTCTGGGGCCAACGTCCTGACTTTC.

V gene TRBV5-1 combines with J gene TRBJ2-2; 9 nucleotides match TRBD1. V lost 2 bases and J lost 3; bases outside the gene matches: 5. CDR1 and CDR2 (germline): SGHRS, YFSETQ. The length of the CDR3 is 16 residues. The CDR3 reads CASSLPGQGYTGELFF. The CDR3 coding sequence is TGCGCCAGCAGCTTACCGGGACAGGGATACACCGGGGAGCTGTTTTTT.

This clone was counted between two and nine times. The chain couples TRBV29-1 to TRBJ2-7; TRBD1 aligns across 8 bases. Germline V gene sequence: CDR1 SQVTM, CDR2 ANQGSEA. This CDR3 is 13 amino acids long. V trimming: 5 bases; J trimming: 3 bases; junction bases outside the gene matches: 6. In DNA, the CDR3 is TGCAGCGTTATGTCGGACAGGGACTACGAGCAGTACTTC. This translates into CSVMSDRDYEQYF.